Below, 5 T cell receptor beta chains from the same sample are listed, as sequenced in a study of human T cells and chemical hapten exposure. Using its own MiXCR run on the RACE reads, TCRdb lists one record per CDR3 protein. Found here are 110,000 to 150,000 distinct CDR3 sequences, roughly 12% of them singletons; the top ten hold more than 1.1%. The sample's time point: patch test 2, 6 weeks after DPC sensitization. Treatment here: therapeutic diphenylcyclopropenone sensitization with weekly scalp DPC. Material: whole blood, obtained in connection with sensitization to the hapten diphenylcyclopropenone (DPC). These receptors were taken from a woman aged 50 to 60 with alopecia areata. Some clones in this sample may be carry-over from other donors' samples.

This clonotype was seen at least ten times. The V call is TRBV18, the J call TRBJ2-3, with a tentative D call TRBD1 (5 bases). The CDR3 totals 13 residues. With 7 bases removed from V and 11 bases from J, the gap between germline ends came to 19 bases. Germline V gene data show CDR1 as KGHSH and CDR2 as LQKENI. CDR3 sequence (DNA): TGTGCCAGCTTAACAGGTTCGGGTGAGAAGCAGTATTTT. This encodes CASLTGSGEKQYF.

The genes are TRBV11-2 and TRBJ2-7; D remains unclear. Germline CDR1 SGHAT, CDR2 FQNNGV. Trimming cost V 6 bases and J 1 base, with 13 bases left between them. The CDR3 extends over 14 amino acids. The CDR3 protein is CASSAVRGSYEQYF. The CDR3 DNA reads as TGTGCCAGCAGTGCCGTCCGCGGATCCTACGAGCAGTACTTC.

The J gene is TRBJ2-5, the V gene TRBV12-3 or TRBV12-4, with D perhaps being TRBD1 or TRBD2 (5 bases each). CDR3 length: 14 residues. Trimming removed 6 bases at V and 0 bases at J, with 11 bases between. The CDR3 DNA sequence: TGTGCCAGCAGCTGGGACCGGCACCAAGAGACCCAGTACTTC. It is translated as CASSWDRHQETQYF.

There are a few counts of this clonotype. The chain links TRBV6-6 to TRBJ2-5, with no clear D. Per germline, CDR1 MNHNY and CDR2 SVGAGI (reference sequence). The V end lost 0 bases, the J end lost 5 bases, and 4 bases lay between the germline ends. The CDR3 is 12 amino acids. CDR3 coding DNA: TGTGCCAGCAGTTACTCGGAGGAGACCCAGTACTTC. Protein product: CASSYSEETQYF.

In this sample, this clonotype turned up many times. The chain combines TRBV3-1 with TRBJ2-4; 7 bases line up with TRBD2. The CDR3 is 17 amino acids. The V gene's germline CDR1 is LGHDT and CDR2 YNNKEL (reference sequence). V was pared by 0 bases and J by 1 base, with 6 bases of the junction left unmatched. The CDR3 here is CASSQEAGVGAKNIQYF. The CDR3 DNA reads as TGTGCCAGCAGCCAAGAGGCGGGAGTGGGGGCCAAAAACATTCAGTACTTC. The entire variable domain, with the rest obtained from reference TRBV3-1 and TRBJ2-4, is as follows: DTAVSQTPKYLVTQMGNDKSIKCEQNLGHDTMYWYKQDSKKFLKIMFSYNNKELIINETVPNRFSPKSPDKAHLNLHINSLELGDSAVYFCASSQEAGVGAKNIQYFGAGTRLSVL.